The 29 T cell receptor beta chains given below trace back to one sample, sequenced in a study of regulatory T cells in long-lasting Graves disease. The time point is: newly diagnosed GD, antithyroid drugs for less than 3 months. Construction of the TCR library relied on RNA isolated from PBMCs. For TCR beta, libraries came from iRepertoire HTBI primers and Arm-PCR of CDR3 regions. TCRdb reprocessed the multiplex PCR reads via MiXCR and lists one record per CDR3 protein. The repertoire holds under 800,000 distinct CDR3 sequences, with 16% as singletons. In addition, the sample was reused for a study of T cells in Graves' hyperthyroidism and ophthalmopathy.

Sequencing used peripheral blood mononuclear cells (PBMCs), obtained at new diagnosis, from a patient treated with antithyroid drugs. These receptor sequences come from a woman aged 25 to 39 with Graves disease.

At least ten counts were recorded for this clonotype. This sequence joins TRBV7-8 and TRBJ2-1; unclear D gene. V lost 4 bases to trimming and J lost 6 bases, with 16 bases between them. The CDR3 spans 15 residues. CDR1 and CDR2 from the germline V gene are SGHVS and FQNEAQ. The CDR3 protein is CASSYVDGFSNEQFF. The DNA for the CDR3 is TGTGCCAGCAGCTATGTTGACGGCTTCTCCAATGAGCAGTTCTTC.

The V call is TRBV20-1, the J call TRBJ1-1; possible D gene TRBD1, 5 bases. This CDR3 region has 12 residues. Germline V lookup: CDR1 DFQATT, CDR2 SNEGSKA (reference sequence). The V end was cut by 6 bases, the J end by 1 base, with 9 bases between. CDR3 in amino acids: CSAPGTNTEAFF. The CDR3 DNA is TGCAGTGCCCCCGGGACGAACACTGAAGCTTTCTTT.

This clonotype showed up many times. The rearrangement uses TRBV2 and TRBJ2-5; D could derive from TRBD1 or TRBD2 (6 bases each). In germline, CDR1 is SNHLY, CDR2 FYNNEI. The CDR3 runs to 15 residues. Trimming removed 5 bases at V and 4 bases at J, with 17 bases between. CDR3 amino acids: CASSYWWGARETQYF. The CDR3 DNA is TGTGCCAGCAGTTATTGGTGGGGGGCGAGAGAGACCCAGTACTTC.

This clonotype was seen at least ten times. V and J are TRBV7-9 and TRBJ2-2, with a weak D call TRBD1 (5 bases). Germline V gene sequence: CDR1 SEHNR, CDR2 FQNEAQ (reference sequence). V lost 6 bases to trimming and J lost 5 bases, with 10 bases between them. The CDR3 consists of 13 residues. The CDR3 coding sequence is TGTGCCAGCAGGGAAGCAGGGACCGGGGAGCTGTTTTTT. Its translation: CASREAGTGELFF.

This clonotype showed up many times. The chain joins TRBV6-1 to TRBJ1-2, with no clear D. This CDR3 is built from 14 residues. V lost 0 bases, J lost 3 bases, and 8 bases lay in between. Germline V gene data show CDR1 as MNHNS and CDR2 as SASEGT. The CDR3 bases are TGTGCCAGCAGTGAAGCGAGGAACGACTATGGCTACACCTTC. Translating it yields CASSEARNDYGYTF.

J is TRBJ1-1 and V is TRBV12-3 or TRBV12-4, with D hard to call. The CDR3 covers 14 residues. Trimming stripped 8 bases from V and 4 bases from J, with 17 bases between. CDR3 bases: TGTGCCAGCGGAAGGGCCCCAGGCACCACTGAAGCTTTCTTT. It yields the protein CASGRAPGTTEAFF.

The V and J genes are TRBV2 and TRBJ2-3, with D unresolved. The J call may be in error: the DNA end matches TRBJ1-5 better. This CDR3 contains 11 residues. Germline loops: CDR1 SNHLY, CDR2 FYNNEI. The CDR3 DNA reads TGTGCCAGCAGTGTAGTCCTTACGCAGCATTTT. Amino acid sequence: CASSVVLTQHF.

The chain carries TRBV29-1 and TRBJ1-1; no clear D. Germline V CDR1 and CDR2: SQVTM, ANQGSEA. The CDR3 spans 12 residues. Trimming removed 4 bases at V and 1 base at J, with 7 bases between. The CDR3 bases are TGCAGCGTTGGCAGGAAGAACACTGAAGCTTTCTTT. Its protein is CSVGRKNTEAFF.

The chain joins TRBV10-3 to TRBJ2-2, with 8 bases that match TRBD2. The CDR3 extends over 14 amino acids. V lost 9 bases, J lost 5 bases, and 8 bases stayed unmatched. From germline, CDR1 is ENHRY and CDR2 SYGVKD. Here the CDR3 reads CAIWGLDQTGELFF. The CDR3 bases are TGTGCCATATGGGGACTAGACCAAACCGGGGAGCTGTTTTTT.

V gene TRBV5-1 combines with J gene TRBJ2-1; 11 nucleotides align to TRBD2. The V gene's germline CDR1 is SGHRS and CDR2 YFSETQ. After removal of 4 bases from V and 3 bases from J, the junction contained 6 bases not matched to a gene. The CDR3 extends over 16 amino acids. The CDR3 region is CASSRQLAGDYNEQFF. DNA for the CDR3: TGCGCCAGCAGCAGACAACTAGCGGGAGACTACAATGAGCAGTTCTTC.

Many counts were recorded for this clonotype. The gene calls are TRBV20-1 and TRBJ2-3, with D unresolved. The ends were cut back, 3 bases at V and 5 bases at J, with 9 bases in the middle. The CDR3 sequence is 12 residues long. Germline assignment: CDR1 DFQATT and CDR2 SNEGSKA (reference sequence). In DNA, the CDR3 is TGCAGTGCTAGGGGAAACCTAGATACGCAGTATTTT. This sequence encodes CSARGNLDTQYF.

This clonotype has ten or more counts. This chain uses TRBV12-3 or TRBV12-4 with TRBJ2-7; D might be TRBD1 (6 bases). Between the trimmed V and J ends, which lost 7 bases and 2 bases, there was a span of 15 bases. The CDR3 runs to 14 residues. CDR3 DNA: TGTGCCAGCATCCAAGCGGACAGCGCCTACGAGCAGTACTTC. Translation gives CASIQADSAYEQYF.

This clonotype occurred a few times. The chain couples TRBV9 to TRBJ2-2; D remains unclear. CDR1 and CDR2 (germline): SGDLS, YYNGEE. V was pared by 4 bases and J by 8 bases, with 9 bases between. CDR3 length: 12 residues. CDR3 DNA: TGTGCCAGCAGCCCTTTTCCGGGGGAGCTGTTTTTT. This sequence encodes CASSPFPGELFF.

At least ten counts were recorded for this clonotype. The chain joins TRBV7-9 to TRBJ2-7; D gene ambiguous. The CDR3 sequence is 14 residues long. Germline-derived CDR1 and CDR2 are SEHNR and FQNEAQ (reference sequence). Between the trimmed V and J ends, which lost 2 bases and 0 bases, there was a span of 8 bases. The DNA of the CDR3 is TGTGCCAGCAGCTTACTGGGTTACTCCTACGAGCAGTACTTC. Protein: CASSLLGYSYEQYF.

This clonotype occurred many times. This rearrangement joins TRBV12-3 or TRBV12-4 to TRBJ2-7; a possible D gene is TRBD2 (6 bases). The CDR3 contains 13 residues. Trimming removed 5 bases at V and 3 bases at J, with 11 bases between. The CDR3 DNA reads TGTGCCAGCAGTGGGGAGGTGTTCTACGAGCAGTACTTC. It yields the protein CASSGEVFYEQYF.

The table lists this clonotype with many counts. The genes are TRBV28 and TRBJ2-1; TRBD2 matches 7 bases. The CDR3 sequence is 15 residues long. The V and J ends lost 4 bases and 4 bases, in that order; junction bases with no gene match: 7. The germline CDR1 and CDR2 sequences are MDHEN and SYDVKM. CDR3: CASSSAGLKYNEQFF. CDR3 bases: TGTGCCAGCAGTTCTGCGGGACTAAAATACAATGAGCAGTTCTTC.

V is TRBV7-9 and J is TRBJ1-6; D is ambiguous. Germline V gene lookup returns CDR1 SEHNR and CDR2 FQNEAQ (reference sequence). The CDR3 consists of 18 residues. Between the trimmed V and J ends, which lost 1 base and 8 bases, there was a span of 21 bases. The CDR3 region is CASSLDVGGVASDSPLHF. The CDR3 DNA follows: TGTGCCAGCAGCTTAGACGTTGGAGGCGTGGCAAGTGATTCACCCCTCCACTTT.

This clonotype was observed at least ten times. This sequence joins TRBV7-9 and TRBJ2-5, with 8 positions matching TRBD2. This CDR3 has 16 residues. The J segment lost 5 bases and the V segment lost 7 bases, leaving 15 bases of the junction unmatched. CDR1 and CDR2 from the germline V gene are SEHNR and FQNEAQ (reference sequence). Written as DNA, the CDR3 is TGTGCCAGCATTCCGGATCTAGCGGGCCTAGGGGAGACCCAGTACTTC. It codes for CASIPDLAGLGETQYF.

This clonotype has only a few counts. The genes are TRBV28 and TRBJ2-7; weak D call: TRBD2 (5 bases). From germline, CDR1 is MDHEN and CDR2 SYDVKM. The CDR3 sequence is 16 residues long. Trimming cost V 6 bases and J 3 bases, with 21 bases left between them. The CDR3 region has the DNA TGTGCCAGCAGCCCGCTTACCAGCGGCTATAACTACGAGCAGTACTTC. Translation: CASSPLTSGYNYEQYF.

This clonotype has ten or more counts. V usage is TRBV10-3 and J usage is TRBJ2-7, with 11 bases that match TRBD2. V was pared by 2 bases and J by 4 bases, with 7 bases of the junction left unmatched. The CDR3 loop spans 16 amino acids. From germline, CDR1 is ENHRY and CDR2 SYGVKD. This chain's CDR3 is CAISEPGLAGQYEQYF. DNA of the CDR3: TGTGCCATCAGTGAGCCCGGACTAGCGGGCCAATACGAGCAGTACTTC.

This clonotype was recorded at least ten times. The gene calls are TRBV20-1 and TRBJ1-2; D is perhaps TRBD1 (5 bases). V shed 3 bases and J shed 7 bases, with 9 bases lying between them. This CDR3 contains 11 residues. Germline CDR1 DFQATT, CDR2 SNEGSKA (reference sequence). CDR3 in amino acids: CSASRGFGYTF. DNA for the CDR3: TGCAGTGCTAGTCGGGGGTTTGGCTACACCTTC.

The chain has TRBV30 and TRBJ1-4; D uncertain. Germline V gene lookup returns CDR1 GTSNPN and CDR2 SVGIG (reference sequence). This CDR3 contains 14 residues. V lost 0 bases and J lost 7, with 12 bases in between. For the CDR3, the DNA is TGTGCCTGGAGTGTAGACACGGCAAGTGAAAAACTGTTTTTT. It translates to CAWSVDTASEKLFF.

This clonotype was detected ten times or more. The genes are TRBV7-9 and TRBJ2-5; the D call may be TRBD1 or TRBD2 (5 bases each). The germline V gene encodes CDR1 SEHNR and CDR2 FQNEAQ (reference sequence). The ends were cut back, 1 base at V and 4 bases at J, with 22 bases in the middle. This CDR3 contains 18 residues. For the CDR3, the DNA is TGTGCCAGCAGCTTAGGTATCCCGGGACCCCGTGGGCCAGAGACCCAGTACTTC. It yields the protein CASSLGIPGPRGPETQYF.

Only a few counts were recorded for this clonotype. This is likely an artifact of a read error, given a far larger clone one base away. The gene calls are TRBV7-2 and TRBJ2-5, with 8 bases matching TRBD2. CDR1 is SGHTA, CDR2 FQGNSA, per germline. The CDR3 extends over 17 amino acids. As DNA, the CDR3 is TGTGCCAGCAGCCCTCCCCCCGGGGGGGGACGTCAAGGGACCCAGTACTTC. Amino acid sequence: CASSPPPGGGRQGTQYF.

The chain uses TRBV9 and TRBJ2-1; 7 bases agree with TRBD1. Germline assignment: CDR1 SGDLS and CDR2 YYNGEE. The CDR3 has 16 residues. Germline trimming cut 3 bases from V and 3 bases from J; bases unmatched to any gene: 9. CDR3 sequence reads: CASSGSRDRDYNEQFF. Here the CDR3 DNA reads TGTGCCAGCAGCGGCAGCCGGGACAGAGACTACAATGAGCAGTTCTTC.

At least ten counts were recorded for this clonotype. The junction shows a germline mismatch at one end, possibly a read error. CDR3 sequence reads: CASSLGQGTGELFF. In DNA, the CDR3 is TGTGCCAGCAGTTTAGGCCAGGGGACCGGGGAGCTGTTTTTT. This sequence joins TRBV7-2 and TRBJ2-2, with D possibly TRBD1 on 6 matching bases. Germline V gene sequence: CDR1 SGHTA, CDR2 FQGNSA. This CDR3 contains 14 residues.

This clonotype came up a few times. V gene TRBV20-1 combines with J gene TRBJ2-5, with TRBD2 matching 12 bases. The V gene end was trimmed by 7 bases and the J gene end by 7 bases; junction bases not matched to a gene: 7. Germline V gene lookup returns CDR1 DFQATT and CDR2 SNEGSKA (reference sequence). This CDR3 is built from 13 residues. The CDR3: CSGATSGSGTQYF. DNA of the CDR3: TGCAGTGGGGCGACTAGCGGGAGTGGGACCCAGTACTTC.

This clonotype came up a few times. This sequence joins TRBV20-1 and TRBJ2-7; 8 bases are a match to TRBD2. Germline assignment: CDR1 DFQATT and CDR2 SNEGSKA (reference sequence). J lost 2 bases, V lost 3 bases, and 9 bases had no gene match. The CDR3 totals 15 residues. CDR3 bases: TGCAGTGCTAGGGAACTAGCGGAGATCACCTACGAGCAGTACTTC. Translated: CSARELAEITYEQYF.

At least ten counts were recorded for this clonotype. The chain has TRBV28 and TRBJ1-1; the D is unclear. Trimming stripped 7 bases from V and 10 bases from J, with 19 bases between. This CDR3 is 13 amino acids long. In germline, CDR1 is MDHEN, CDR2 SYDVKM. The CDR3 sequence is CASTPFDRNLAFF. The CDR3 DNA sequence: TGTGCCAGCACACCTTTTGACCGGAATCTAGCTTTCTTT.